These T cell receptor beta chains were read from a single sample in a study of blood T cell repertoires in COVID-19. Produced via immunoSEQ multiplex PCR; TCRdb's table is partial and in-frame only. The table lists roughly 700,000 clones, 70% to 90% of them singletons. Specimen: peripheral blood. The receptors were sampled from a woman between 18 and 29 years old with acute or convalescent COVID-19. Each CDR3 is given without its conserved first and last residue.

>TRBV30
AWSLPEETQY
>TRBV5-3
ARSLGMDRLNTGELF
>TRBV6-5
ASTGTAQNTEAF
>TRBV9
ASSGSRVISGNTIY
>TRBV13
ASSILVGDSAGELF
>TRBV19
ASSHRGEKLF
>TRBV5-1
ASSLDRGRNQPQH
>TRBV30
AWRRGKETQY
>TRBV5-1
ASSLELVSTYEQY
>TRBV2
ASIKSTSTQY
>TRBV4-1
ASSQDVESGGYEQY
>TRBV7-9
ASSLFRGGQDHNQPQH
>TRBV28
ASSVTGTINYGYT
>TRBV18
ASSPRGGGGAHTEAF
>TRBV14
ASSQDIPTGVTEAF
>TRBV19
ASSVTPTYSNQPQH
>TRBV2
ATRDRGSEKLF
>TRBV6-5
ASREIQGRQPQH
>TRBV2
ASRGDGTFEQY
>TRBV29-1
SAGTGRNQPQH
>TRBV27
ASRLLGLYNSPLH
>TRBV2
ASSEVAGGPGTGELF
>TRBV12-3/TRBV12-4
ASSFTTGYGYT
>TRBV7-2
ASTSVVGELF
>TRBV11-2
ASSFASGGARGTDTQY
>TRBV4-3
ASSQRVRSSSGNTIY
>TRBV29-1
SAGTEYLHHP
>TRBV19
ASSIGTGGPYGYT
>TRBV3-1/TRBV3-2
ASSQARQGASGNTIY
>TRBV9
ASSVREGTEAF
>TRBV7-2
ASSLAGTGGKSYEQY
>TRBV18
ASSRDISNTEAF
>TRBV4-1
ASSQEVATPAVEQY
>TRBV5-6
ASSLGGGPNTGELF
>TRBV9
ASSVTSDGMNTEAF
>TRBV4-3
ASSQDRRHLNYGYT
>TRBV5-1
ASSLGWAEGQPQH
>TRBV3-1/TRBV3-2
ASSQGFSYLSNTGELF
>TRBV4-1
ASSQGQGYDTQY
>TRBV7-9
ASSKPQGVGGYT
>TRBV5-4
ASSLGKLSTDTQY
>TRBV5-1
ASSWPGTGDNTGELF
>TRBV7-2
ASTAGGHQPQH
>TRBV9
ASSTTGNEQF
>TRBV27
ASSKVVLGRDYGYT
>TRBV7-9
ASSLGGEFYGYT